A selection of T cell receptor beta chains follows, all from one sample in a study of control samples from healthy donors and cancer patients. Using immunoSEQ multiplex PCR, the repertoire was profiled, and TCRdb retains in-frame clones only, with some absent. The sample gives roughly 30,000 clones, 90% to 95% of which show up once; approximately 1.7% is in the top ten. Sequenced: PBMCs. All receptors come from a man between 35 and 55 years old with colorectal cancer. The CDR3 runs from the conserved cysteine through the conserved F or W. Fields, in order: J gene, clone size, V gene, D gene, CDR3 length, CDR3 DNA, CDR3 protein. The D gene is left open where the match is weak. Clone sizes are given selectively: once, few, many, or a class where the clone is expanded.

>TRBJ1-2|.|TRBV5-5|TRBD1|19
TGTGCCAGCAGCCTTACACCGGGACAGGGGGCTCGGTGGGACTATGGCTACACCTTC
CASSLTPGQGARWDYGYTF
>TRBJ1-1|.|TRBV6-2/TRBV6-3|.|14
TGTGCCAGCAGTTACTCGAACGTCAACACTGAAGCTTTCTTT
CASSYSNVNTEAFF
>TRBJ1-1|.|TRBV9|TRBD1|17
TGTGCCAGCAGCGATCCGGGACAGGGAGGAGTTGACACTGAAGCTTTCTTT
CASSDPGQGGVDTEAFF
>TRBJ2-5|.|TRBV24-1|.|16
TGTGCCACCAGTGATGGAGGGGGCGCGGGGCAAGAGACCCAGTACTTC
CATSDGGGAGQETQYF
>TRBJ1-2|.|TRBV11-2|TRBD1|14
TGTGCCAGCAGGGAGACAGGGGGCACGTATGGCTACACCTTC
CASRETGGTYGYTF
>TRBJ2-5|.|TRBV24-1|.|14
TGTGCCACCAGTGATTCCGTGGATGCGAAGACCCAGTACTTC
CATSDSVDAKTQYF
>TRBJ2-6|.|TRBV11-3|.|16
TGTGCCAGCAGCCCGATATGGCTCTCTGGGGCCAACGTCCTGACTTTC
CASSPIWLSGANVLTF
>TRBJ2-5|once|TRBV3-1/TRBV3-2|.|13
TGTGCCAGCAGCCAAGAAGGACGAGGGGCCCAGTACTTC
CASSQEGRGAQYF
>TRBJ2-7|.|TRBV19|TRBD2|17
TGTGCCAGTACCGAGCGGGGTAGCGTACTATCCTCCTACGAGCAGTACTTC
CASTERGSVLSSYEQYF
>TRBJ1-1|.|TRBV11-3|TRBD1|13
TGTGCCAGCAGCTCGGACAGGAGCACTGAAGCTTTCTTT
CASSSDRSTEAFF
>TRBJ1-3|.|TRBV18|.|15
TGTGTCAGCTCACCTCGGGGCGCGGCGGCAAACACCATATATTTT
CVSSPRGAAANTIYF
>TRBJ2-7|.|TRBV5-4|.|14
TGTGCCAGCAGCTTGGTCAGGCGGAACCACGAGCAGTACTTC
CASSLVRRNHEQYF
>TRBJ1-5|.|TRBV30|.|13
TGTGCCTGGAGTAGCAATAGCAATCAGCCCCAGCATTTT
CAWSSNSNQPQHF
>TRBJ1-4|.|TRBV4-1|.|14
TGCGCCAGCAGCCAACCTCCTGGGGTGGAAAAACTGTTTTTT
CASSQPPGVEKLFF
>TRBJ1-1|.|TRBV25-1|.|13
TGTGCCAGCAGTGTCGGAGGGTCCGGTGAAGCTTTCTTT
CASSVGGSGEAFF
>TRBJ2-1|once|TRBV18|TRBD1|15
TGTGCCAGCTCATCTCCAGGGGGCGCCGGGTCTGAGCAGTTCTTC
CASSSPGGAGSEQFF
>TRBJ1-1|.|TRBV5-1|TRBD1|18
TGCGCCAGCAGCTTGGTGACAGGGGCCGGGGCCCGGGACACTGAAGCTTTCTTT
CASSLVTGAGARDTEAFF
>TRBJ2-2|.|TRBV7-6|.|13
TGTGCCAGCAGCCCCGGAGGCACCGGGGAGCTGTTTTTT
CASSPGGTGELFF
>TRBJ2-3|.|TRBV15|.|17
TGTGCCACCAGCAGAGGCGAGGGCGGGGCTAGCACAGATACGCAGTATTTT
CATSRGEGGASTDTQYF
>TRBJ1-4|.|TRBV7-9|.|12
TGTGCCAGCAATCAGGGAGGGGAAAAACTGTTTTTT
CASNQGGEKLFF
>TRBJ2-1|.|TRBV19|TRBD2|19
TGTGCCAGTAGTATACGAAGCGGGGGGCAATCAGTCTCCTACAATGAGCAGTTCTTC
CASSIRSGGQSVSYNEQFF
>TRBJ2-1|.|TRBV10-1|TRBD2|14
TGCGCCAGCAGTGCGAGCGGGGGGTACAATGAGCAGTTCTTC
CASSASGGYNEQFF
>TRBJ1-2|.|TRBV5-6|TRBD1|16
TGTGCCAGCAGACCTGGGACAGGGGGCTTTAACTATGGCTACACCTTC
CASRPGTGGFNYGYTF
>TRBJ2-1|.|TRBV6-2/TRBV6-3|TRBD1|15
TGTGCCAGCAGTTACGGGACAGGGGGCTACAATGAGCAGTTCTTC
CASSYGTGGYNEQFF
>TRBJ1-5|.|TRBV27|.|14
TGTGCCAGCAGTTTAGAACACGGAAATCAGCCCCAGCATTTT
CASSLEHGNQPQHF
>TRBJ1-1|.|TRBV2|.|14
TGTGCCAGCGGTTCCAGGCTCCGGGGGACTGAAGCTTTCTTT
CASGSRLRGTEAFF
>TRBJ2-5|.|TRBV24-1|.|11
TGTGCCACCTCGCAATCCGGGACCCAGTACTTC
CATSQSGTQYF
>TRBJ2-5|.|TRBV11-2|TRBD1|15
TGTGCCAGCAGGAAACCCGGACAGGGAATAGAGACCCAGTACTTC
CASRKPGQGIETQYF
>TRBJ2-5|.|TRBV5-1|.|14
TGCGCCAGCAGCTTGGCCCAGGGCAGCGAGACCCAGTACTTC
CASSLAQGSETQYF
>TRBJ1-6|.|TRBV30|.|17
TGTGCCTGCGTTGGGGCGGGGGACGGTTCTTATAATTCACCCCTCCACTTT
CACVGAGDGSYNSPLHF
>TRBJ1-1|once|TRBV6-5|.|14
TGTGCCAGCGGTAAATTGGGTGTGAACACTGAAGCTTTCTTT
CASGKLGVNTEAFF
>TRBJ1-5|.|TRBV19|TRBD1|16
TGTGCCAGTAGTATCGGCGACAGGGCTGGTAGTCAGCCCCAGCATTTT
CASSIGDRAGSQPQHF
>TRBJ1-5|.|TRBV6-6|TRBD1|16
TGTGCCAGCAGTTGGACGACAGGGGATAGCAATCAGCCCCAGCATTTT
CASSWTTGDSNQPQHF
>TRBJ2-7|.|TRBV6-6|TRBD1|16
TGTGCCAGCAGTCCCGGGACAGGGAGTGGAACCTACGAGCAGTACTTC
CASSPGTGSGTYEQYF
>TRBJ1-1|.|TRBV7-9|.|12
TGTGCCAGCAGCTTGGAGAGGACTGAAGCTTTCTTT
CASSLERTEAFF
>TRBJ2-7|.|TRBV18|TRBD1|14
TGTGCCAGCTCACCGAAGGACAGGGCCTACGAGCAGTACTTC
CASSPKDRAYEQYF
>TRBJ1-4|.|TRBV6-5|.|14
TGTGCCAGCAGTTACCGTGGGGGTTGGGAAAAACTGTTTTTT
CASSYRGGWEKLFF